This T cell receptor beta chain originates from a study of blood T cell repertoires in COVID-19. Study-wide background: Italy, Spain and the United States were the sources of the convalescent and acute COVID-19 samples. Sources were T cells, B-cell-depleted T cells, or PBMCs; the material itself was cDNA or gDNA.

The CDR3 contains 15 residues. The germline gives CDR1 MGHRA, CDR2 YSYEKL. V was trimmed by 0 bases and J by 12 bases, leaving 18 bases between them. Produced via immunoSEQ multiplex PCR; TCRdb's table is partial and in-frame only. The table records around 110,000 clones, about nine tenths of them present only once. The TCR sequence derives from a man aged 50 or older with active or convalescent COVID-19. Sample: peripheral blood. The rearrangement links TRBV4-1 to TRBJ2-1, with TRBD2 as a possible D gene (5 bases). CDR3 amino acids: CASSQDWASNFPQFF. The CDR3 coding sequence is TGCGCCAGCAGCCAAGATTGGGCTAGCAATTTCCCGCAGTTCTTC.